This TCR beta chain was found in a study of blood T cell repertoires in COVID-19. Overall study: Both acute and convalescent COVID-19 samples were obtained from the United States, Italy and Spain. Sources were T cells, B-cell-depleted T cells, or PBMCs; the material itself was cDNA or gDNA.

Germline assignment: CDR1 MNHEY and CDR2 SVGAGI. V lost 7 bases to trimming and J lost 1 base; unmatched junction nucleotides: 8. The CDR3 sequence is 15 residues long. Study processing details: Reference gene primer amplification gave nucleated cell count estimates. Produced via immunoSEQ multiplex PCR; TCRdb's table is partial and in-frame only. V and J calls and clone size are copied from that table; D and trimming were computed from the DNA. This repertoire shows roughly 300,000 clones, approximately 81% found once; its top ten account for over 2.5%. The origin of this receptor is a woman aged 55 to 70 with active or convalescent COVID-19. The sequenced sample consisted of peripheral blood. The V and J genes are TRBV6-5 and TRBJ1-2; 8 bases map to TRBD1. The chain's CDR3 is CASTAGTGNNYGYTF. CDR3 coding DNA: TGTGCCAGCACCGCCGGGACAGGCAATAACTATGGCTACACCTTC.